This T cell receptor beta chain was obtained from a study of cytomegalovirus exposure and HLA in healthy donors. For this clone: What it binds is unknown.

Use of 60 Vbeta and 13 Jbeta primers characterized the PCR. Assay: immunoSEQ multiplex PCR; the TCRdb copy retains only in-frame clones and omits some. The sample shows 150,000 or so clones, around 75% of them seen only once. Findings and limits, study-wide: Cytomegalovirus association was assigned to approximately 180 TCR beta chains. Earlier analysis found most TCR beta V segments productive about 87% or about 30% of the time.

V shed 2 bases and J shed 4 bases, with 14 bases lying between them. The CDR3 covers 15 residues. Germline lookup yields CDR1 SGHVS and CDR2 FQNEAQ. This TCR came from a man under 40 in good health and CMV-seropositive. The chain joins TRBV7-8 to TRBJ1-2; D unclear. The specimen sequenced was PBMCs. The CDR3 protein is CASSLTTGGSYGYTF. CDR3 coding DNA: TGTGCCAGCAGCTTAACAACGGGAGGGAGCTATGGCTACACCTTC.